These 15 T cell receptor beta chains came from one sample sequenced in a study of blood T cell repertoires in COVID-19. TCRdb keeps only in-frame clones here, not all; method: immunoSEQ multiplex PCR. The sample gives a few hundred thousand clones, over 75% of which show up once; roughly 0.99% is in the top ten. Sequencing was done on a sample of PBMCs or T cells enriched from blood (not recorded which). These receptors were obtained from a man younger than 30 who had recovered from COVID-19.

V is TRBV7-9 and J is TRBJ2-3, with D maybe TRBD2 (5 bases). This CDR3 has 15 amino acids. With 2 bases removed from V and 0 bases from J, the gap between germline ends came to 9 bases. Germline CDR1 reads SEHNR; CDR2 reads FQNEAQ (reference sequence). This CDR3 is CASSLQRRSTDTQYF. The DNA of the CDR3 is TGTGCCAGCAGCTTACAACGGAGGAGCACAGATACGCAGTATTTT. Together with reference TRBV7-9 and TRBJ2-3, the CDR3 gives the full variable domain: DTGVSQNPRHKITKRGQNVTFRCDPISEHNRLYWYRQTLGQGPEFLTYFQNEAQLEKSRLLSDRFSAERPKGSFSTLEIQRTEQGDSAMYLCASSLQRRSTDTQYFGPGTRLTVL.

This chain links TRBV11-2 with TRBJ2-7; tentative D call: TRBD1 (6 bases). CDR1 is SGHAT, CDR2 FQNNGV, per germline. The germline V and J ends were trimmed by 5 bases and 11 bases, with 13 bases remaining between them. This CDR3 contains 11 residues. CDR3 loop: CASSLGAREYF. The CDR3 coding sequence is TGTGCCAGCAGCCTGGGGGCAAGGGAGTACTTC.

V gene TRBV2 combines with J gene TRBJ2-3; D is undetermined. Trimming took off 5 bases at V and 7 bases at J, with 7 bases between the two ends. The CDR3 consists of 11 residues. Germline lookup yields CDR1 SNHLY and CDR2 FYNNEI. CDR3 bases: TGTGCCAGCAGTCAGAAATATACGCAGTATTTT. Amino acid sequence: CASSQKYTQYF.

The chain is built from TRBV12-3 or TRBV12-4 and TRBJ1-2; D is perhaps TRBD1 (6 bases). The length of the CDR3 is 12 residues. V dropped 5 bases and J dropped 6 bases, with 10 bases sitting between them. The CDR3 loop is CASSPDRNGYTF. The CDR3 DNA follows: TGTGCCAGCAGTCCTGACAGGAATGGCTACACCTTC.

This clone has a handful of counts. The chain employs TRBV4-2 and TRBJ2-1, with 10 positions matching TRBD2. The CDR3 consists of 17 residues. Unmatched junction bases numbered 12, after V lost 4 bases and J lost 6 bases. Germline V gene lookup returns CDR1 LGHNA and CDR2 YNFKEQ. The CDR3 DNA sequence: TGTGCCAGCAGCCCCTTAGGGGCTAGCGGGAGTACCAATGAGCAGTTCTTC. This sequence encodes CASSPLGASGSTNEQFF.

The chain is built from TRBV10-3 and TRBJ1-3; D not resolved. The CDR3 sequence is 13 residues long. Germline lookup yields CDR1 ENHRY and CDR2 SYGVKD. The V and J ends lost 3 bases and 4 bases respectively, with 7 bases between them. CDR3 region: CAISDYGGNTIYF. CDR3 nucleotide sequence: TGTGCCATCAGTGACTACGGGGGAAACACCATATATTTT.

The gene calls are TRBV9 and TRBJ1-5; 7 bases are a match to TRBD1. Trimming at V came to 0 bases and at J to 3 bases, leaving 3 bases not matched to a gene. This CDR3 region has 15 residues. Germline loops: CDR1 SGDLS, CDR2 YYNGEE. The CDR3 DNA follows: TGTGCCAGCAGCGTAGAGGGACAGTCCAATCAGCCCCAGCATTTT. Its protein product is CASSVEGQSNQPQHF.

The chain joins TRBV6-5 to TRBJ1-1; no firm D call. From germline, CDR1 is MNHEY and CDR2 SVGAGI. Between the trimmed V and J ends, which lost 4 bases and 4 bases, there was a span of 4 bases. There are 11 residues in the CDR3. The CDR3 bases are TGTGCCAGCAGTTTCGGCACTGAAGCTTTCTTT. This gives the protein CASSFGTEAFF.

The rearrangement links TRBV11-2 to TRBJ1-2; unclear D gene. This CDR3 has 14 residues. The germline V gene encodes CDR1 SGHAT and CDR2 FQNNGV. V lost 7 bases, J lost 4 bases, and 16 bases lay in between. CDR3 DNA: TGTGCCAGCAATCCGGCACTAACCGGCTATGGCTACACCTTC. Its protein is CASNPALTGYGYTF. The whole variable domain, filled in from reference TRBV11-2 and TRBJ1-2, reads EAGVAQSPRYKIIEKRQSVAFWCNPISGHATLYWYQQILGQGPKLLIQFQNNGVVDDSQLPKDRFSAERLKGVDSTLKIQPAKLEDSAVYLCASNPALTGYGYTFGSGTRLTVV.

This CDR3 reads CASSQDRTAYEQYF. The CDR3 nucleotides are TGTGCCAGCAGCCAAGACCGGACAGCCTACGAGCAGTACTTC. The chain has TRBV3-1 (or the pseudogene TRBV3-2) and TRBJ2-7; D may be TRBD1 (6 bases). Germline CDR1 and CDR2: LGHDT and YNNKEL (reference sequence). The V gene lost 0 bases and the J gene lost 2 bases, with 8 bases spanning the gap. The CDR3 extends over 14 amino acids.

This clone was detected only a few times. The chain joins TRBV28 to TRBJ1-6, with D perhaps matching TRBD1 (6 bases). Germline CDR1 MDHEN, CDR2 SYDVKM. V gave up 2 bases and J gave up 9 bases, with 14 bases separating them. This CDR3 region has 15 residues. The CDR3 sequence is CASSLTGLTGSPLHF. The CDR3 DNA is TGTGCCAGCAGTTTAACAGGGCTTACTGGTTCACCCCTCCACTTT.

This sequence joins TRBV7-9 and TRBJ1-3; D gene uncertain. V lost 2 bases and J 0 bases, leaving 20 bases between the germline ends. Germline CDR1 is SEHNR and CDR2 is FQNEAQ (reference sequence). The CDR3 is made up of 19 amino acids. This CDR3 is CASSLSLGVQEPSGNTIYF. The CDR3 DNA sequence: TGTGCCAGCAGCTTAAGTTTGGGCGTTCAAGAACCCTCTGGAAACACCATATATTTT.

The V call is TRBV9, the J call TRBJ2-3; TRBD2 might be the D (5 bases). The CDR3 has 14 residues. V lost 3 bases, J lost 6 bases, and 14 bases lay in between. Germline V lookup: CDR1 SGDLS, CDR2 YYNGEE. CDR3 in amino acids: CASSERPLVDTQYF. The CDR3 region has the DNA TGTGCCAGCAGCGAGCGGCCCCTTGTGGATACGCAGTATTTT.

The J gene is TRBJ1-5, the V gene TRBV6-4; D not resolved. V dropped 6 bases and J dropped 4 bases, with 4 bases sitting between them. This CDR3 is built from 11 residues. Germline loops: CDR1 MRHNA, CDR2 SNTAGT. CDR3 bases: TGTGCCAGCAGACAGAATCAGCCCCAGCATTTT. The encoded protein is CASRQNQPQHF.

J is TRBJ1-6 and V is TRBV5-6; possible D gene TRBD1, 5 bases. Germline V CDR1 and CDR2: SGHDT, YYEEEE. Trimming pared 2 bases from V and 10 bases from J, leaving 7 bases between. CDR3 length: 12 residues. The CDR3 bases are TGTGCCAGCAGCTTCAGGGTGTCACCCCTCCACTTT. This sequence encodes CASSFRVSPLHF.